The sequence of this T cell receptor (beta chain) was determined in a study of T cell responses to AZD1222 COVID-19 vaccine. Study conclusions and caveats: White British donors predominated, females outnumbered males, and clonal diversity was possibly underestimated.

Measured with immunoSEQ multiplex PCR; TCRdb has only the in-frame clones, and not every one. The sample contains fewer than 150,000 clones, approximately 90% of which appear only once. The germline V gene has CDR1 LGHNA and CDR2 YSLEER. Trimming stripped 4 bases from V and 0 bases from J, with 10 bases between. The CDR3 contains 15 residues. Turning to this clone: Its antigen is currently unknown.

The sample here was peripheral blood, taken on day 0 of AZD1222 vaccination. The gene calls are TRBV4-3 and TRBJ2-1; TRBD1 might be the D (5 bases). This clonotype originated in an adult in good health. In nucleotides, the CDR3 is TGCGCCAGCAGCCTTGACAGAGACTCCTACAATGAGCAGTTCTTC. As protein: CASSLDRDSYNEQFF.